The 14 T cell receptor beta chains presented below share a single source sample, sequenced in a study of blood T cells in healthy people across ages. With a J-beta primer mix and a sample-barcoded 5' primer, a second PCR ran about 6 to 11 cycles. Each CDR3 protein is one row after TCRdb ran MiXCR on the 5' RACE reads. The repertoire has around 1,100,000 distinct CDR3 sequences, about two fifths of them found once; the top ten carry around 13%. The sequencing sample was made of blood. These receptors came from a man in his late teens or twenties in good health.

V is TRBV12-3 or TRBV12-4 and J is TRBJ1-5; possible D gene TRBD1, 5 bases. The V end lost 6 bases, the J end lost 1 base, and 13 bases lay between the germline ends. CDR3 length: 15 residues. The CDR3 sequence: CASRSGGSSNQPQHF. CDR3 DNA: TGTGCCAGCAGGTCCGGGGGGTCGAGCAATCAGCCCCAGCATTTT.

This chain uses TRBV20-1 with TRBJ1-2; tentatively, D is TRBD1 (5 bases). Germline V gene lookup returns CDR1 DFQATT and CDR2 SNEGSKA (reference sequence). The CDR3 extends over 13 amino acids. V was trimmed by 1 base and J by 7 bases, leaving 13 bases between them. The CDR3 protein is CSARVSFGGGYTF. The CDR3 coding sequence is TGCAGTGCTAGAGTCTCTTTTGGGGGTGGCTACACCTTC.

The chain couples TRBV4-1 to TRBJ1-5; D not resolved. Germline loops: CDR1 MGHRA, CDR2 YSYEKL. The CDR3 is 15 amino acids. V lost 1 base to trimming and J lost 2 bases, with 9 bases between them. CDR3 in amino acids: CASSQGGVRNQPQHF. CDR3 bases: TGCGCCAGCAGCCAAGGGGGTGTTCGCAATCAGCCCCAGCATTTT.

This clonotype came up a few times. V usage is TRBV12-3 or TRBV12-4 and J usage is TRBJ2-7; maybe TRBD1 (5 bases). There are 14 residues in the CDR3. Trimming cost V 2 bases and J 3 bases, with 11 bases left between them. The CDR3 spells CASSLLGANYEQYF. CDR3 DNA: TGTGCCAGCAGTTTATTAGGGGCAAACTACGAGCAGTACTTC.

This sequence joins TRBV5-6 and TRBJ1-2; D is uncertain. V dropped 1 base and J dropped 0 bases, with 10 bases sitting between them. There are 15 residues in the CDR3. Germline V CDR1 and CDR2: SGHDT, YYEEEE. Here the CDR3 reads CASSLLALANYGYTF. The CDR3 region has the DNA TGTGCCAGCAGCTTGTTAGCCTTAGCTAACTATGGCTACACCTTC.

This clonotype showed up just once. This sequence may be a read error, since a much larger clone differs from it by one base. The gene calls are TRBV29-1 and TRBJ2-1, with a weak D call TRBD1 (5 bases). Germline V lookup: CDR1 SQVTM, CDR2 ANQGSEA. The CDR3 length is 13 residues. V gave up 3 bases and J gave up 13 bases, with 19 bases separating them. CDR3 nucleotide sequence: TGCAGCGTTGACCAGGGAAGAGCAGAGACCCAGTTCTTC. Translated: CSVDQGRAETQFF.

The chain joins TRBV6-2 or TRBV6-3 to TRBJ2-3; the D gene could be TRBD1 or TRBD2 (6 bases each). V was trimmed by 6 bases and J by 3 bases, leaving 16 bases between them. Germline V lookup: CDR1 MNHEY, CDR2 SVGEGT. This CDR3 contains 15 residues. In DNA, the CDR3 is TGTGCCAGCAGGGGTACAGGGACTGGTACAGATACGCAGTATTTT. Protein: CASRGTGTGTDTQYF.

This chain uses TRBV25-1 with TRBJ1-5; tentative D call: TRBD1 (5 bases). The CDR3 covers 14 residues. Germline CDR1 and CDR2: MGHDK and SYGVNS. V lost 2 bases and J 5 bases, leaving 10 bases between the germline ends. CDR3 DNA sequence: TGTGCCAGCAGTGAAGGAGGGGTACATCAGCCCCAGCATTTT. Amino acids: CASSEGGVHQPQHF.

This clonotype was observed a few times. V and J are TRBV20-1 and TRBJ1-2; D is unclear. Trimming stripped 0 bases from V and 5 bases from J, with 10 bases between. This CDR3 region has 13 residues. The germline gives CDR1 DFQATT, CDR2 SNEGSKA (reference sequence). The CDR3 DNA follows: TGCAGTGCTAGAGATCCCCTTACGTATGGCTACACCTTC. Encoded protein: CSARDPLTYGYTF.

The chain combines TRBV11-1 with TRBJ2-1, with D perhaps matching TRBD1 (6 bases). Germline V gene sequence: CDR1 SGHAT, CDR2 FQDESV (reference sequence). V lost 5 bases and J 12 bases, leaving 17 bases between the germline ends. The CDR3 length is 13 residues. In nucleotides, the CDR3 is TGTGCCAGCAGCCAAGATCCGGGACATGGGCAGTTCTTC. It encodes CASSQDPGHGQFF.

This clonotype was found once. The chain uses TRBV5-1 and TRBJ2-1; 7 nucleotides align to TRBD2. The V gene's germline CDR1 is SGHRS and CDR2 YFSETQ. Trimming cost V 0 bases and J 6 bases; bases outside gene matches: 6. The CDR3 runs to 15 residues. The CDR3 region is CASSLGARLANEQFF. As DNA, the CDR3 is TGCGCCAGCAGCTTGGGGGCCCGACTAGCCAATGAGCAGTTCTTC.

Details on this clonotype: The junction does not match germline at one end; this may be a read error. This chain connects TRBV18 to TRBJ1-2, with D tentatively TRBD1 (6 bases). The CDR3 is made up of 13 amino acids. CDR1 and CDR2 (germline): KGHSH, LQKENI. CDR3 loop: CASAPQGKYGYTF. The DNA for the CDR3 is TGTGCCAGCGCACCACAGGGAAAATATGGCTACACCTTC. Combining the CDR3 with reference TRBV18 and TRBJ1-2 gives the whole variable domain NAGVMQNPRHLVRRRGQEARLRCSPMKGHSHVYWYRQLPEEGLKFMVYLQKENIIDESGMPKERFSAEFPKEGPSILRIQQVVRGDSAAYFCASAPQGKYGYTFGSGTRLTVV.

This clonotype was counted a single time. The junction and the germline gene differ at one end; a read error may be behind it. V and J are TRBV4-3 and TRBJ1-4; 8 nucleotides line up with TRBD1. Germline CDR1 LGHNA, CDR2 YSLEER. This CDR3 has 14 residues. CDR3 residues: CASSQGQGYEELFF. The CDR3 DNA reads TGCGCCAGCAGCCAAGGACAGGGGTATGAAGAACTGTTTTTT.

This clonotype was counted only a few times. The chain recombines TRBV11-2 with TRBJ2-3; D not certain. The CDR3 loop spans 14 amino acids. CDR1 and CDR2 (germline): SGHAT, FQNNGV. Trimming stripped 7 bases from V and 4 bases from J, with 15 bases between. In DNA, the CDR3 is TGTGCCAGCACCCCTATCCGGAGCGCAGATACGCAGTATTTT. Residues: CASTPIRSADTQYF.